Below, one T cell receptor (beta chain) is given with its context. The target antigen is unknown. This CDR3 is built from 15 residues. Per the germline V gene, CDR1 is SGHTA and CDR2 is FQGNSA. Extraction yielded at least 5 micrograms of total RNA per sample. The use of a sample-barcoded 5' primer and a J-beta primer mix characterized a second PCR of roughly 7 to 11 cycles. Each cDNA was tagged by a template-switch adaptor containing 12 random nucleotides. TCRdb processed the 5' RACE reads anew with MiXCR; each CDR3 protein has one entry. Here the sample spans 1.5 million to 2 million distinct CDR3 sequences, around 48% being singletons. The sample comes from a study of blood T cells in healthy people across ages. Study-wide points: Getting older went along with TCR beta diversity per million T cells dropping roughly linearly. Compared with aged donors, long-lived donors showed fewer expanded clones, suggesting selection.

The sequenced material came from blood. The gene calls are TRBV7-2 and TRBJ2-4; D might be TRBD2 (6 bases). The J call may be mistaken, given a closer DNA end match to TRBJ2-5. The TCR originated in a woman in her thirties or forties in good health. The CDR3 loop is CASSLDTGVAETQYF. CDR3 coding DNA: TGTGCCAGCAGCTTAGATACGGGGGTGGCAGAGACCCAGTACTTC.